Only a few counts were recorded for the clone carrying this TCR beta chain. Trimming took off 0 bases at V and 2 bases at J, with 7 bases between the two ends. Germline CDR1 reads SGHRS; CDR2 reads YFSETQ. The CDR3 covers 14 residues. This sample is part of a study of blood T cell repertoires in COVID-19. The assay was immunoSEQ multiplex PCR, and TCRdb's table has in-frame clones only and misses some. The data show 300,000 to 450,000 clones, about 88% seen once. The TCR sequence derives from a human donor in a cohort sampled during active COVID-19. The source material was peripheral blood. The J gene is TRBJ2-3, the V gene TRBV5-1; no clear D gene. The CDR3 DNA reads TGCGCCAGCAGCTTGGACAGACCCACAGATACGCAGTATTTT. Translating it yields CASSLDRPTDTQYF. The entire variable domain, with the rest obtained from reference TRBV5-1 and TRBJ2-3, is as follows: KAGVTQTPRYLIKTRGQQVTLSCSPISGHRSVSWYQQTPGQGLQFLFEYFSETQRNKGNFPGRFSGRQFSNSRSEMNVSTLELGDSALYLCASSLDRPTDTQYFGPGTRLTVL.